This T cell receptor (beta chain) was identified in a study of control samples from healthy donors and cancer patients. The method was immunoSEQ multiplex PCR; TCRdb's version includes in-frame clones alone and lacks a portion of them. The data contain fewer than 250,000 clones, approximately 91% of them singletons. V dropped 10 bases and J dropped 2 bases, with 17 bases sitting between them. The CDR3 sequence is 14 residues long. Germline lookup yields CDR1 MNHEY and CDR2 SVGAGI. The rearrangement joins TRBV6-5 to TRBJ1-1; D gene unclear. This TCR was sampled from a man aged 30 to 45 in good health. Input material: blood. The CDR3: CATTRQQSNTEAFF. The CDR3, as DNA: TGTGCCACCACCCGGCAACAGAGCAACACTGAAGCTTTCTTT.